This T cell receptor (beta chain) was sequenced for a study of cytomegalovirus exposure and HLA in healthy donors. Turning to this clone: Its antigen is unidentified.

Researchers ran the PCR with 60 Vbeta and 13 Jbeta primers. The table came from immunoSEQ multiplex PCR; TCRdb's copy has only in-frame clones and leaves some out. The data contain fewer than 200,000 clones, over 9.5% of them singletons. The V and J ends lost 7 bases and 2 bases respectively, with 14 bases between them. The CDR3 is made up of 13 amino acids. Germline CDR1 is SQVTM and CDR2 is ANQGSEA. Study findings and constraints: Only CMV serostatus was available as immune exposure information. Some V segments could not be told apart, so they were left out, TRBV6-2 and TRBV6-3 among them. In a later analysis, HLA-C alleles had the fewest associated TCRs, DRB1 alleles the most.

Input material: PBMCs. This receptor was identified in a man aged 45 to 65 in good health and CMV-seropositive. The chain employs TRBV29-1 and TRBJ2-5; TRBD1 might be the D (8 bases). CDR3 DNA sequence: TGCAGCGGTGACAGGGGAGGGCAAGAGACCCAGTACTTC. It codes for CSGDRGGQETQYF.